This entry concerns a single TCR beta chain. V gave up 0 bases and J gave up 4 bases; unmatched junction bases: 7. This CDR3 has 16 residues. Germline V gene sequence: CDR1 MNHEY, CDR2 SMNVEV (reference sequence). These data come from a study of control samples from healthy donors and cancer patients. The data were produced by immunoSEQ multiplex PCR, yet TCRdb's version contains in-frame clones alone and is incomplete. The sample lists tens of thousands of clones; about 87% were seen once. This sequence joins TRBV27 and TRBJ1-2, with 8 bases fitting TRBD1. The sequenced sample was blood. The TCR originated in a woman between 70 and 85 years old in good health. For the CDR3, the DNA is TGTGCCAGCAGTTTATCCGCCGGGACAGGAAGCTATGGCTACACCTTC. Its protein is CASSLSAGTGSYGYTF.